The next 10 T cell receptor beta chains were all read from a single sample in a study of blood T cell repertoires in COVID-19. Assay: immunoSEQ multiplex PCR; the TCRdb copy retains only in-frame clones and omits some. The table has approximately 230,000 clones, 88% seen once; the top ten hold 5% to 6.5%. Sequencing was performed on peripheral blood. The receptors were gathered from a woman in her twenties or thirties with COVID-19, enrolled during active disease.

V and J are TRBV20-1 and TRBJ2-1; the D gene is possibly TRBD1 (6 bases). Trimming removed 3 bases at V and 4 bases at J, with 13 bases between. CDR1 is DFQATT, CDR2 SNEGSKA, per germline (reference sequence). This CDR3 region has 14 residues. The CDR3 coding sequence is TGCAGTGCTAGTGATCCGGACAGTTACAATGAGCAGTTCTTC. Its translation: CSASDPDSYNEQFF.

The gene calls are TRBV29-1 and TRBJ2-3; 8 bases map to TRBD2. V was clipped by 7 bases and J by 8 bases; unmatched bases: 11. CDR3 length: 13 residues. Germline CDR1 SQVTM, CDR2 ANQGSEA. The CDR3 region is CSGAGTSIGTQYF. As DNA, the CDR3 is TGCAGCGGAGCCGGGACTAGTATAGGTACGCAGTATTTT.

This sequence joins TRBV7-6 and TRBJ2-1; 9 positions agree with TRBD2. With 2 bases clipped from V and 4 bases from J, the junction kept 3 bases outside the gene matches. Germline V lookup: CDR1 SGHVS, CDR2 FNYEAQ. The CDR3 runs to 15 residues. The CDR3 loop is CASSLLSGGYNEQFF. Here the CDR3 DNA reads TGTGCCAGCAGCTTACTTAGCGGGGGATACAATGAGCAGTTCTTC.

This chain links TRBV18 with TRBJ1-1; 10 nucleotides line up with TRBD1. Looked up from germline, CDR1 is KGHSH and CDR2 is LQKENI. Germline trimming cut 3 bases from V and 0 bases from J; bases unmatched to any gene: 10. The CDR3 sequence is 18 residues long. The DNA of the CDR3 is TGTGCCAGCTCACCCCGGACAGGGGGGACGGTCATGAACACTGAAGCTTTCTTT. This sequence encodes CASSPRTGGTVMNTEAFF. The whole variable domain, remainder taken from reference TRBV18 and TRBJ1-1, is NAGVMQNPRHLVRRRGQEARLRCSPMKGHSHVYWYRQLPEEGLKFMVYLQKENIIDESGMPKERFSAEFPKEGPSILRIQQVVRGDSAAYFCASSPRTGGTVMNTEAFFGQGTRLTVV.

V gene TRBV23-1 combines with J gene TRBJ2-7; D is possibly TRBD2 (5 bases). TRBV23-1 is flagged as an ORF with uncertain function. The CDR3 spans 15 residues. V gave up 6 bases and J gave up 1 base, with 16 bases separating them. The CDR3 DNA follows: TGCGCCAGCAGATACCGGACTGCCCTTTCCTACGAGCAGTACGTC. Protein sequence: CASRYRTALSYEQYV.

This rearrangement joins TRBV18 to TRBJ2-1; the match to TRBD1 covers 7 bases. The CDR3 is 14 residues long. The V segment lost 6 bases and the J segment 2 bases; nucleotides outside the gene matches: 4. The germline V gene encodes CDR1 KGHSH and CDR2 LQKENI. The CDR3 sequence is CASSRQGPYNEQFF. CDR3 DNA sequence: TGTGCCAGCTCCCGACAGGGCCCCTACAATGAGCAGTTCTTC.

This clone was recorded once. This rearrangement joins TRBV28 to TRBJ2-5; 9 nucleotides agree with TRBD2. The CDR3 is made up of 14 amino acids. CDR1 is MDHEN, CDR2 SYDVKM, per germline. V gave up 5 bases and J gave up 5 bases; unmatched junction bases: 6. Here the CDR3 reads CASSLAGRKETQYF. In nucleotides, the CDR3 is TGTGCCAGCAGTCTAGCGGGGAGGAAGGAGACCCAGTACTTC.

The genes are TRBV19 and TRBJ2-1; D is possibly TRBD2 (5 bases). V was clipped by 1 base and J by 9 bases, with 10 bases between them. The CDR3 extends over 13 amino acids. Germline V CDR1 and CDR2: LNHDA, SQIVND (reference sequence). CDR3 coding DNA: TGTGCCAGTAGTATAGCTGAGGGCCTTGAGCAGTTCTTC. Protein: CASSIAEGLEQFF.

V is TRBV7-9 and J is TRBJ1-2; D might be TRBD1 (5 bases). V lost 1 base and J lost 0, with 9 bases in between. CDR1 SEHNR and CDR2 FQNEAQ come from the germline V gene (reference sequence). There are 15 residues in the CDR3. The CDR3 region is CASSLGYRTNYGYTF. CDR3 DNA: TGTGCCAGCAGCTTAGGGTACAGGACTAACTATGGCTACACCTTC.

This clone was counted a few times. The CDR3, as DNA: TGTGCCAGCAGTTACTCGTCCCCCAGGGATACTGAAGCTTTCTTT. Translating it yields CASSYSSPRDTEAFF. V usage is TRBV6-5 and J usage is TRBJ1-1, with D maybe TRBD1 (5 bases). Germline CDR1 reads MNHEY; CDR2 reads SVGAGI. The V and J ends lost 0 bases and 5 bases respectively, with 13 bases between them. The CDR3 has 15 amino acids.